This T cell receptor beta chain was observed in a study of blood T cell repertoires in COVID-19. The wider study: The samples span acute and convalescent COVID-19 from the United States, Italy and Spain. Sample material is recorded as cDNA or gDNA derived from T cells, B-cell-depleted T cells, or PBMCs.

V was shortened by 3 bases and J by 15 bases, with 24 bases between the two germline ends. Germline loops: CDR1 GTSNPN, CDR2 SVGIG (reference sequence). The CDR3 length is 14 residues. Per the authors' pipeline: The authors estimated nucleated cell counts from reference gene primer amplification. Repertoires were generated with immunoSEQ multiplex PCR, while TCRdb's copy carries only in-frame clones and drops some. That table gives V, J and clone size, and the DNA gave D and trimming. The data contain tens of thousands of clones, approximately 90% of them seen just once; the ten biggest clones take up approximately 3%.

Sequencing was carried out using peripheral blood. The sequence came from a human donor in a cohort sampled during active COVID-19. The rearrangement joins TRBV30 to TRBJ2-1, with D possibly being TRBD2 (7 bases). The CDR3, as DNA: TGTGCCTGGAGCCCTGGGCGGGGGCGGGAGTTCGGGTTCTTC. It codes for CAWSPGRGREFGFF.